This T cell receptor (beta chain) was obtained from a study of blood T cell repertoires in COVID-19. At the level of the study: Sites in the United States, Italy and Spain provided acute and convalescent COVID-19 samples.

Repertoires were generated with immunoSEQ multiplex PCR, while TCRdb's copy carries only in-frame clones and drops some. In the table there are approximately 500,000 clones, 85% to 90% of which are singletons. Specimen: peripheral blood. The clonotype was recovered from a woman aged 45 to 65 with COVID-19, enrolled during active disease.

Written as DNA, the CDR3 is TGTGCCAGCACCGACGCGACTAGCGGGGGGGTAATAAGTTCAAATACGCAGTATTTT. Translated: CASTDATSGGVISSNTQYF. V gene TRBV5-4 combines with J gene TRBJ2-3; 14 nucleotides agree with TRBD2. The trim removed 6 bases at V and 7 bases at J, leaving 19 bases unmatched. CDR3 length: 19 amino acids. The germline CDR1 and CDR2 sequences are SGHNT and YYREEE (reference sequence).